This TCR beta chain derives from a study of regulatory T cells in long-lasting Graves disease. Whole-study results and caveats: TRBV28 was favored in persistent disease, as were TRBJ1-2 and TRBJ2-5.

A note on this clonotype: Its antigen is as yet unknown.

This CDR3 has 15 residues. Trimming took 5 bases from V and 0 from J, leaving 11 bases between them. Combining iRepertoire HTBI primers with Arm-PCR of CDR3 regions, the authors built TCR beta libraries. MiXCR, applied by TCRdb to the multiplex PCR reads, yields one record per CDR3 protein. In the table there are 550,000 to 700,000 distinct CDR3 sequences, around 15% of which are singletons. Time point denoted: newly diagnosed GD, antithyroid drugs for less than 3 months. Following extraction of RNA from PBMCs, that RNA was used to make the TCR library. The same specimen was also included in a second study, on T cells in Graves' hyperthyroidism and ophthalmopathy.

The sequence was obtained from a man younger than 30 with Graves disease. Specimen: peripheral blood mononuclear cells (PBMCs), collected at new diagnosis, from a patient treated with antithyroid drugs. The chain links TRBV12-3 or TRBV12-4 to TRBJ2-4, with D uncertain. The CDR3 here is CASSLWSVAKNIQYF. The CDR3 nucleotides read TGTGCCAGCAGTCTATGGTCGGTAGCCAAAAACATTCAGTACTTC.